This record covers a single T cell receptor (beta chain). TCRdb passed the 5' RACE reads through MiXCR, listing each CDR3 protein once. This sample yields around 610,000 distinct CDR3 sequences, of which roughly 13% are seen a single time; more than 13% belongs to the top ten. This sample is part of a study of T cells after yellow fever vaccination. Trimming took 5 bases from V and 5 from J, leaving 12 bases between them. The length of the CDR3 is 14 residues. Germline-derived CDR1 and CDR2 are SGHVS and FNYEAQ. This chain uses TRBV7-6 with TRBJ2-2; the D gene could be TRBD1 or TRBD2 (5 bases each). This clonotype originated in a man younger than 40 who received the YFV17D yellow fever vaccine. The specimen comprised PBMCs, sampled on the day of the yellow fever booster vaccination. Written as DNA, the CDR3 is TGTGCCAGCAGCACCAGGGACCTTACCGGGGAGCTGTTTTTT. It yields the protein CASSTRDLTGELFF.